The entry below describes one TCR beta chain. The sample belongs to a study of cytomegalovirus exposure and HLA in healthy donors. CDR1 SQVTM and CDR2 ANQGSEA come from the germline V gene. There are 12 residues in the CDR3. Losses at the gene ends were 1 base for V and 10 bases for J; bases not matched to a gene: 7. Profiled with immunoSEQ multiplex PCR; TCRdb holds only in-frame clones, not every one. The repertoire holds under 300,000 clones, with about 86% as singletons. Sequencing was carried out using PBMCs. This receptor was identified in a woman in her late teens or twenties in good health and CMV-seronegative. J is TRBJ2-7 and V is TRBV29-1; 7 bases fit TRBD1. As DNA, the CDR3 is TGCAGCGTTGAAGTAAGTCGACAGGGTCAGTACTTC. Protein sequence: CSVEVSRQGQYF.